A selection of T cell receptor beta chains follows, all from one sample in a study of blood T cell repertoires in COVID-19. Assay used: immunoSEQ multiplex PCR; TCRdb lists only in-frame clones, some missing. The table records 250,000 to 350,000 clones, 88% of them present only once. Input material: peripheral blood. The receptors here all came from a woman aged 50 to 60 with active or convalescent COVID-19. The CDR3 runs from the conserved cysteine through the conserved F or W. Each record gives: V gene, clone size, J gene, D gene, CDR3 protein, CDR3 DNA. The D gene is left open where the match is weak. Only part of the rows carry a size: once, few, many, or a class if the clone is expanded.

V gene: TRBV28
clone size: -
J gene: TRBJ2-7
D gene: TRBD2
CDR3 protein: CASRGLAETSSYEQYF
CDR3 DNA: TGTGCCAGCAGGGGACTAGCGGAGACGAGCTCCTACGAGCAGTACTTC

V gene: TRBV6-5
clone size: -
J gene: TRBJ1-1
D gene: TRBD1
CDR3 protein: CASSYRTGFNTEAFF
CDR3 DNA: TGTGCCAGCAGTTACCGGACAGGGTTCAACACTGAAGCTTTCTTT

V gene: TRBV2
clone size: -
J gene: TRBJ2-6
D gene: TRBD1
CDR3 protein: CASSDLAGTGTSGANVLTF
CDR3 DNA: TGTGCCAGCAGTGATTTGGCCGGGACAGGGACTTCTGGGGCCAACGTCCTGACTTTC

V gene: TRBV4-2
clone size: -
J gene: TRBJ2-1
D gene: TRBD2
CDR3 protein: CASSQVQAGGTYNEQFF
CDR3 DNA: TGTGCCAGCAGCCAAGTGCAAGCGGGAGGGACCTACAATGAGCAGTTCTTC

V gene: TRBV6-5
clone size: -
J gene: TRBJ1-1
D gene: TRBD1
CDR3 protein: CATTGQGGIRSEAFF
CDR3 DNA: TGTGCCACCACCGGACAGGGTGGGATAAGGAGTGAAGCTTTCTTT

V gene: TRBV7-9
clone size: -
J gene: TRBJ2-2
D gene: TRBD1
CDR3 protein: CASSHRDRVTGELFF
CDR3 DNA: TGTGCCAGCAGCCACCGGGACAGGGTCACCGGGGAGCTGTTTTTT

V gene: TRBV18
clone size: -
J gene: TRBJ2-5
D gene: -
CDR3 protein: CASSPASTEETQYF
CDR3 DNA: TGTGCCAGCTCACCTGCCTCCACTGAAGAGACCCAGTACTTC

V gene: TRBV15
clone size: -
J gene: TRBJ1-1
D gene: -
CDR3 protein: CATSRYPRQQNTEAFF
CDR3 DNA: TGTGCCACCAGCAGATATCCGAGACAACAGAACACTGAAGCTTTCTTT

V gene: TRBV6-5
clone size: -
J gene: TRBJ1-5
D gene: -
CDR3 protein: CASRLTVAGNQPQHF
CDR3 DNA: TGTGCCAGCAGACTGACAGTAGCGGGCAATCAGCCCCAGCATTTT

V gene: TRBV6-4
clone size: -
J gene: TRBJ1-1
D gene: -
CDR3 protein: CASRGGLLNTEAFF
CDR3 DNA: TGTGCCAGCAGGGGAGGGCTTCTGAACACTGAAGCTTTCTTT

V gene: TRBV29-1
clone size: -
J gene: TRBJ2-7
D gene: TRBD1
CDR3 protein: CSVAPGGPMEQYF
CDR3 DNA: TGCAGCGTTGCGCCAGGGGGCCCCATGGAGCAGTACTTC

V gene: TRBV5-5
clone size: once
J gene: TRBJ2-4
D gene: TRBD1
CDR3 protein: CASSLVGTALAKNIQYF
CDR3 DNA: TGTGCCAGCAGCTTAGTCGGGACAGCCCTAGCCAAAAACATTCAGTACTTC

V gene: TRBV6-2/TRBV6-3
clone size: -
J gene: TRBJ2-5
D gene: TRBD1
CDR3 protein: CASSSWDRGETQYF
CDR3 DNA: TGTGCCAGCAGTTCATGGGACAGGGGAGAGACCCAGTACTTC

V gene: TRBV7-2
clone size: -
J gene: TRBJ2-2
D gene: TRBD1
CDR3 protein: CASSFQQGAGELFF
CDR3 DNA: TGTGCCAGCAGCTTTCAACAGGGGGCCGGGGAGCTGTTTTTT

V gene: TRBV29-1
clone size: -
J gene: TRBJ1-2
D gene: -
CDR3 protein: CSVEPGSSGYTF
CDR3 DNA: TGCAGCGTTGAGCCAGGGTCGAGTGGCTACACCTTC

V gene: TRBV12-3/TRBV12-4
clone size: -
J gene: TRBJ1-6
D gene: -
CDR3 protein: CASSFGESSPLHF
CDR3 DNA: TGTGCCAGCAGTTTCGGGGAGAGTTCACCCCTCCACTTT

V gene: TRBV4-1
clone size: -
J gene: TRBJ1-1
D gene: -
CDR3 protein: CASSQGDGGLLDYTEAFF
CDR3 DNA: TGCGCCAGCAGCCAAGGGGACGGGGGGCTTTTGGACTACACTGAAGCTTTCTTT

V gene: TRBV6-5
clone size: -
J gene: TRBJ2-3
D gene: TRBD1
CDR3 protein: CASSRDSGTDTQYF
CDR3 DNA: TGTGCCAGCAGTCGGGACAGTGGCACAGATACGCAGTATTTT

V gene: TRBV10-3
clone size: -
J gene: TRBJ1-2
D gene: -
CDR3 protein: CAISEQGSDGYTF
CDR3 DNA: TGTGCCATCAGTGAGCAGGGGAGCGATGGCTACACCTTC

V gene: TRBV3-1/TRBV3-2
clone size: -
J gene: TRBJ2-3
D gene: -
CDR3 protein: CASSQDGAHTDTQYF
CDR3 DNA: TGTGCCAGCAGCCAAGATGGGGCCCACACAGATACGCAGTATTTT

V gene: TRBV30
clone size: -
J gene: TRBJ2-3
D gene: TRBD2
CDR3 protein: CAWNRAGGLPDTQYF
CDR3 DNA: TGTGCCTGGAACCGAGCGGGAGGGCTTCCAGATACGCAGTATTTT

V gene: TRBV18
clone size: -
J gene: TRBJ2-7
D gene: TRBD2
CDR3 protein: CASSPGGGQLLSYEQYF
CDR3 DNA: TGTGCCAGCTCACCCGGGGGGGGCCAGCTCCTCTCCTACGAGCAGTACTTC

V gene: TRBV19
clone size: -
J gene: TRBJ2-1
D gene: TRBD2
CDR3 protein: CASSTSSGRANEQFF
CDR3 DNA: TGTGCCAGTAGTACCTCTAGCGGGAGGGCCAATGAGCAGTTCTTC

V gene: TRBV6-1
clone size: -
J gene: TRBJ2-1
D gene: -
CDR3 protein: CASSEDRVANEQFF
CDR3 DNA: TGTGCCAGCAGTGAAGATCGGGTGGCTAATGAGCAGTTCTTC

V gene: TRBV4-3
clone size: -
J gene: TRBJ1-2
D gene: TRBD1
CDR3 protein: CASSPDRDYGYTF
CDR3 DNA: TGCGCCAGCAGCCCAGACAGGGACTATGGCTACACCTTC

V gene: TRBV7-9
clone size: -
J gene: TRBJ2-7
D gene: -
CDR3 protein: CASGGAYEQYF
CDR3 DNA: TGTGCCAGCGGGGGGGCTTACGAGCAGTACTTC

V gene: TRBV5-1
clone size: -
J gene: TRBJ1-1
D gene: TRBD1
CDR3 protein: CASSRDSPNTEAFF
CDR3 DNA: TGCGCCAGCAGCCGGGACAGCCCGAACACTGAAGCTTTCTTT

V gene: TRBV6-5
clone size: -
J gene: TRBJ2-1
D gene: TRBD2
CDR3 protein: CASSYSGLAGGHRQFF
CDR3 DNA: TGTGCCAGCAGTTACTCTGGGCTAGCGGGAGGGCATCGGCAGTTCTTC

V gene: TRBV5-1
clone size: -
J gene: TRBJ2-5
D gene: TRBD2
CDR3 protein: CASSSGAGGLPETQYF
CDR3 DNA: TGCGCCAGCAGCTCGGGAGCGGGGGGCCTGCCGGAGACCCAGTACTTC

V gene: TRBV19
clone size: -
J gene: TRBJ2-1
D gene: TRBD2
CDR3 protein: CASSAGTSGRLLDEQFF
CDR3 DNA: TGTGCCAGTAGTGCCGGGACTAGCGGGAGGCTTTTAGATGAGCAGTTCTTC

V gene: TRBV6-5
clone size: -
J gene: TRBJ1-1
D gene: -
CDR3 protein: CASSYSMEGMNTEAFF
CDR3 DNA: TGTGCCAGCAGTTACAGTATGGAGGGTATGAACACTGAAGCTTTCTTT

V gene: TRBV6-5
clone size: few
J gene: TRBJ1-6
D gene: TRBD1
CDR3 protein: CASSYYRDRGESPLHF
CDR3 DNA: TGTGCCAGCAGTTACTATAGGGACAGGGGAGAATCACCCCTCCACTTT

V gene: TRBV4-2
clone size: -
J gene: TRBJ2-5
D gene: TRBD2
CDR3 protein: CASSPSGGEGTQYF
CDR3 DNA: TGTGCCAGCAGTCCTAGCGGGGGGGAAGGGACCCAGTACTTC

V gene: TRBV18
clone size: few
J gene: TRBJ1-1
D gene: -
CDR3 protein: CASSPSQGNTEAFF
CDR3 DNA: TGTGCCAGCTCACCAAGCCAGGGGAACACTGAAGCTTTCTTT

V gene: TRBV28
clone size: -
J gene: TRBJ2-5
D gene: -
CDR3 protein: CASSSGIEETQYF
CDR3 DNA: TGTGCCAGCAGTTCCGGGATAGAGGAGACCCAGTACTTC

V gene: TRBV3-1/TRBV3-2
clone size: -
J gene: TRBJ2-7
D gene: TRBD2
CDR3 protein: CASSPRLAGSYEQYF
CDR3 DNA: TGTGCCAGCAGCCCGCGACTAGCAGGCTCCTACGAGCAGTACTTC

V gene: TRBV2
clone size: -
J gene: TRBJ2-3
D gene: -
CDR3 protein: CASSERTVLPDTQYF
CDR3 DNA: TGTGCCAGCAGTGAAAGGACTGTTCTCCCAGATACGCAGTATTTT

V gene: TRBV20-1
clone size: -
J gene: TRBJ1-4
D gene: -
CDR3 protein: CSASSGTNEKLFF
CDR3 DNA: TGCAGTGCCAGTTCGGGGACTAATGAAAAACTGTTTTTT

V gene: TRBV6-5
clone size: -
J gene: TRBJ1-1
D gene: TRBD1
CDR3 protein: CASSLDRAVVEAFF
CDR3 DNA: TGTGCCAGCAGCCTGGACAGGGCGGTAGTAGAAGCTTTCTTT

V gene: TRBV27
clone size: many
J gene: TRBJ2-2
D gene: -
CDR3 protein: CASSPTGIVTGELFF
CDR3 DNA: TGTGCCAGCAGTCCCACAGGGATAGTGACCGGGGAGCTGTTTTTT

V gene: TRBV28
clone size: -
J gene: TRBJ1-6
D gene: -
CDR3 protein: CASSLSPGTRGNLSPLHF
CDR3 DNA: TGTGCCAGCAGTTTATCGCCCGGGACTCGTGGGAACCTTTCACCCCTCCACTTT

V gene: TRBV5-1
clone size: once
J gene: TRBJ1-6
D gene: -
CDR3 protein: CASSPGSDNSPLHF
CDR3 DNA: TGCGCCAGCAGCCCCGGGTCCGATAATTCACCCCTCCACTTT

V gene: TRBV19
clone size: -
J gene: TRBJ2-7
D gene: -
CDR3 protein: CASSIAGNVYEQYF
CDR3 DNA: TGTGCCAGTAGTATAGCGGGAAATGTCTACGAGCAGTACTTC

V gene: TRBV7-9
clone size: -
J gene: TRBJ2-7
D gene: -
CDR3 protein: CASEMDTYEQYF
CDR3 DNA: TGTGCCAGCGAAATGGACACTTACGAGCAGTACTTC

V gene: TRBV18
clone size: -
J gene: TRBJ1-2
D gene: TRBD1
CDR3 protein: CASSPVPSGTGYGYTF
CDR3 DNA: TGTGCCAGCTCACCGGTTCCTTCCGGGACAGGCTATGGCTACACCTTC

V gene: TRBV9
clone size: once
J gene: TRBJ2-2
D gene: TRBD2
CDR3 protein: CASSPYSTSGRGTGELFF
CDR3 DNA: TGTGCCAGCAGCCCCTATTCGACTAGCGGGAGAGGTACCGGGGAGCTGTTTTTT